One T cell receptor (beta chain) is described in this entry. Its specificity is not known. With 6 bases clipped from V and 7 bases from J, the junction kept 6 bases outside the gene matches. Per germline, CDR1 MNHEY and CDR2 SVGEGT. CDR3 length equals 14 residues. These data belong to a study of blood T cells in healthy people across ages. PCR was performed a second time for about 7 to 11 cycles using a sample-barcoded 5' primer and a J-beta primer mix. Each CDR3 protein is one row after TCRdb ran MiXCR on the 5' RACE reads. This repertoire shows some 1.4 million distinct CDR3 sequences, about 40% found once; its top ten account for under 8%. General study results and limits: Per million T cells, the diversity of TCR beta decreased roughly linearly as age advanced. Estimates of diversity drawn from one million T cells were considered underestimates.

The sample comprised blood. The TCR was taken from a woman in her late teens or twenties in good health. This chain connects TRBV6-2 or TRBV6-3 to TRBJ1-2; the match to TRBD1 covers 12 bases. The CDR3 spells CASRSGTGGGGYTF. In nucleotides, the CDR3 is TGTGCCAGCAGATCCGGGACAGGGGGCGGTGGCTACACCTTC.